The 5 T cell receptor beta chains below all came from one sample that was sequenced in a study of Ad26.COV2.S vaccination and SARS-CoV-2 variants. Here immunoSEQ multiplex PCR was the method, and the copy in TCRdb shows in-frame clones only, minus some. The repertoire consists of roughly 400,000 clones, with around 90% occurring once and the leading ten covering under 4.5%. Stated treatment: some 20 received Ad26.COV2.S at low or high dose, single or two shots; about 5 received placebo; per-sample allocation not given. Material that was analyzed had been drawn on day 63 after the first vaccine or placebo injection. Sequences were derived from peripheral blood, sampled in a trial of Ad26.COV2.S vaccine versus placebo. The receptors stem from a person between 18 and 65 years old who received the Ad26.COV2.S COVID-19 vaccine or a placebo.

The chain is built from TRBV5-4 and TRBJ2-3; no firm D call. Deletions cut 3 bases from V and 0 bases from J, with 14 bases between. CDR3 length: 16 amino acids. Germline values: CDR1 SGHNT, CDR2 YYREEE (reference sequence). CDR3 region: CASSSGTDFSTDTQYF. The CDR3 region has the DNA TGTGCCAGCAGCTCCGGAACCGATTTCAGCACAGATACGCAGTATTTT.

On this clone itself: This same CDR3 is encoded by further DNA sequences in the sample. The rearrangement joins TRBV7-2 to TRBJ2-1, with a weak D call TRBD1 (6 bases). Per germline, CDR1 SGHTA and CDR2 FQGNSA. The CDR3 is 12 residues long. V dropped 4 bases and J dropped 6 bases, with 7 bases sitting between them. This chain's CDR3 is CASSSDSNEQFF. CDR3 coding DNA: TGTGCCAGCAGCTCGGACAGCAATGAGCAGTTCTTC. The full variable domain, its missing parts supplied by reference TRBV7-2 and TRBJ2-1, is GAGVSQSPSNKVTEKGKDVELRCDPISGHTALYWYRQSLGQGLEFLIYFQGNSAPDKSGLPSDRFSAERTGGSVSTLTIQRTQQEDSAVYLCASSSDSNEQFFGPGTRLTVL.

The CDR3 sequence is CAWSVRNYGYTF. Here the CDR3 DNA reads TGTGCCTGGAGTGTACGTAACTATGGCTACACCTTC. The V gene is TRBV30, the J gene TRBJ1-2, with unresolved D. This CDR3 has 12 residues. Per the germline V gene, CDR1 is GTSNPN and CDR2 is SVGIG (reference sequence). Trimming removed 0 bases from V and 1 base from J, with 3 bases in between. Combining the CDR3 with reference TRBV30 and TRBJ1-2 gives the whole variable domain SQTIHQWPATLVQPVGSPLSLECTVEGTSNPNLYWYRQAAGRGLQLLFYSVGIGQISSEVPQNLSASRPQDRQFILSSKKLLLSDSGFYLCAWSVRNYGYTFGSGTRLTVV.

J is TRBJ2-1 and V is TRBV5-1, with D possibly TRBD2 on 7 matching bases. The V end lost 4 bases, the J end lost 7 bases, and 18 bases lay between the germline ends. This CDR3 comprises 15 residues. Germline V CDR1 and CDR2: SGHRS, YFSETQ. The CDR3 nucleotides read TGCGCCAGCAGCCTTGGGGGGGGGCCGAGGAATGAGCAGTTCTTC. Translated: CASSLGGGPRNEQFF.

V usage is TRBV2 and J usage is TRBJ2-1; D call uncertain. Germline assignment: CDR1 SNHLY and CDR2 FYNNEI. The CDR3 is 14 residues long. V dropped 7 bases and J dropped 4 bases, with 14 bases sitting between them. CDR3 nucleotides: TGTGCCAGCATCTCTAAGACGAGTTACAATGAGCAGTTCTTC. Its protein is CASISKTSYNEQFF.